This T cell receptor (beta chain) was sequenced for a study of T cell responses to AZD1222 COVID-19 vaccine. The assay was immunoSEQ multiplex PCR, and TCRdb's table has in-frame clones only and misses some. The data show under 150,000 clones, with about 93% seen just once and around 5.2% held by the top ten. Trimming cost V 4 bases and J 4 bases, with 10 bases left between them. Per the germline V gene, CDR1 is SGHDN and CDR2 is FVKESK. The CDR3 loop spans 13 amino acids. The V and J genes are TRBV14 and TRBJ2-5; a weak D match, TRBD1 (6 bases). The specimen comprised peripheral blood, sampled on day 0 of AZD1222 vaccination. The sequence was obtained from an adult in good health. The CDR3 is CASSLGQRETQYF. In DNA, the CDR3 is TGTGCCAGCAGCCTCGGACAGAGAGAGACCCAGTACTTC.